Described below is a single T cell receptor beta chain sequence and its context. Per the original methods: It was from reference gene primer amplification that nucleated cell counts were estimated. This table comes from immunoSEQ multiplex PCR, and its TCRdb copy is limited to in-frame clones, with some not included. The V and J calls and clone size are taken from that table; D and trimming were inferred from the DNA. Of roughly 150,000 clones in the sample, roughly 80% were seen once. The data were taken from a study of blood T cell repertoires in COVID-19. Study summary: Acute and convalescent COVID-19 samples came from the United States, Italy and Spain. The analysed material was cDNA or gDNA that came from T cells, B-cell-depleted T cells, or PBMCs.

Germline values: CDR1 SGHAT, CDR2 FQNNGV. Trimming took off 2 bases at V and 3 bases at J, with 11 bases between the two ends. The CDR3 extends over 15 amino acids. The chain employs TRBV11-2 and TRBJ1-5; tentatively, D is TRBD1 (5 bases). Specimen: peripheral blood. The sequence derives from a man in his 70s with active or convalescent COVID-19. The CDR3 DNA sequence: TGTGCCAGCAGCTTACGTGGGGGGGACAATCAGCCCCAGCATTTT. As protein: CASSLRGGDNQPQHF.